These 31 T cell receptor beta chains originate from one sample sequenced in a study of CD8+ T cells in alopecia areata. RNA was extracted and reverse transcribed into cDNA as the sequencing template. Libraries were prepared by immunoSEQ multiplex PCR; TCRdb keeps only in-frame clonotypes and omits some of them. The sample includes about 190,000 clones, 55% to 70% of them seen just once. Sample treatment: oral pan-JAK inhibitor, 5-10 mg twice daily. This specimen consisted of CD4+ T cells sorted from blood, obtained at week 4, from a patient treated with tofacitinib. Receptors originate from a human donor with alopecia areata.

This clone was seen only a few times. V usage is TRBV5-1 and J usage is TRBJ2-1; TRBD1 matches at 7 bases. V gave up 4 bases and J gave up 2 bases; unmatched junction bases: 12. The germline V gene has CDR1 SGHRS and CDR2 YFSETQ. There are 17 residues in the CDR3. The CDR3 region is CASSARQGRDPYNEQFF. The CDR3 DNA reads as TGCGCCAGCAGCGCGAGACAGGGTAGGGATCCCTACAATGAGCAGTTCTTC.

The chain joins TRBV30 to TRBJ2-3; 13 bases match TRBD2. V gave up 5 bases and J gave up 4 bases; unmatched junction bases: 0. This CDR3 contains 13 residues. CDR1 GTSNPN and CDR2 SVGIG come from the germline V gene (reference sequence). For the CDR3, the DNA is TGTGCCTGGGGACTAGCGGGAGCAGATACGCAGTATTTT. The encoded protein is CAWGLAGADTQYF.

As to this clone: The same CDR3 is also encoded by other DNA sequences in this sample. The CDR3 DNA reads TGTGCCAGTAGTATTGGGGGGAGCACAGATACGCAGTATTTT. This translates into CASSIGGSTDTQYF. This chain uses TRBV19 with TRBJ2-3, with D possibly being TRBD2 (6 bases). The V end was cut by 3 bases, the J end by 0 bases, with 7 bases between. CDR1 is LNHDA, CDR2 SQIVND, per germline (reference sequence). This CDR3 comprises 14 residues.

This clone turned up a few times. The chain carries TRBV29-1 and TRBJ2-5; 10 bases agree with TRBD1. Germline loops: CDR1 SQVTM, CDR2 ANQGSEA. The CDR3 consists of 15 residues. With V trimmed by 0 bases and J by 4 bases, 5 bases remained unmatched. CDR3 in amino acids: CSVEDPRTGGETQYF. CDR3 coding DNA: TGCAGCGTTGAAGATCCCCGGACAGGGGGAGAGACCCAGTACTTC. Looking up the rest from reference TRBV29-1 and TRBJ2-5 gives the full variable domain: SAVISQKPSRDICQRGTSLTIQCQVDSQVTMMFWYRQQPGQSLTLIATANQGSEATYESGFVIDKFPISRPNLTFSTLTVSNMSPEDSSIYLCSVEDPRTGGETQYFGPGTRLLVL.

As concerns this clone: This specimen includes other DNA sequences encoding the same CDR3. The DNA for the CDR3 is TGCAGCGCTACCGAAGCTTTCTTT. Translated: CSATEAFF. The rearrangement uses TRBV29-1 and TRBJ1-1, with D unresolved. The V end was cut by 7 bases, the J end by 8 bases, with 5 bases between. The CDR3 totals 8 residues. Germline V CDR1 and CDR2: SQVTM, ANQGSEA.

This sequence joins TRBV29-1 and TRBJ2-2; 8 bases fit TRBD1. The CDR3 covers 16 residues. The J segment lost 5 bases and the V segment lost 3 bases, leaving 11 bases of the junction unmatched. Germline lookup yields CDR1 SQVTM and CDR2 ANQGSEA. This chain's CDR3 is CSVDIGQGGLTGELFF. In DNA form, the CDR3 reads TGCAGCGTTGACATAGGACAGGGCGGTCTTACCGGGGAGCTGTTTTTT.

In this sample, this clone turned up a few times. V and J are TRBV19 and TRBJ1-2; a weak D match, TRBD1 (6 bases). The CDR3 length is 13 residues. V dropped 9 bases and J dropped 4 bases, with 15 bases sitting between them. The germline V gene has CDR1 LNHDA and CDR2 SQIVND (reference sequence). The CDR3 nucleotides read TGTGCCAGCAGACCTAAGGGGGTCTATGGCTACACCTTC. It codes for CASRPKGVYGYTF.

The chain has TRBV2 and TRBJ2-7; no reliable D call. CDR1 and CDR2 (germline): SNHLY, FYNNEI. The CDR3 has 11 amino acids. V was shortened by 0 bases and J by 10 bases, with 7 bases between the two germline ends. The CDR3 sequence: CASSEATAQYF. In DNA, the CDR3 is TGTGCCAGCAGTGAAGCAACAGCTCAGTACTTC.

The rearrangement links TRBV5-1 to TRBJ2-3, with D perhaps TRBD2 (5 bases). There are 24 residues in the CDR3. Germline CDR1 SGHRS, CDR2 YFSETQ. V was pared by 7 bases and J by 9 bases, with 51 bases between. This chain's CDR3 is CASSLPRREGYLAMSRSSVVTQYF. The CDR3 DNA reads TGCGCCAGCTCCCTCCCTCGGCGCGAGGGTTATTTGGCCATGTCCAGGTCTTCGGTTGTGACGCAGTATTTT.

The chain combines TRBV6-6 with TRBJ1-4; the D gene is possibly TRBD1 (6 bases). The ends were cut back, 7 bases at V and 7 bases at J, with 10 bases in the middle. Germline V gene lookup returns CDR1 MNHNY and CDR2 SVGAGI (reference sequence). The CDR3 loop spans 12 amino acids. The CDR3 bases are TGTGCCAGCACCTCACAGGGTGAAAAACTGTTTTTT. It codes for CASTSQGEKLFF.

Of note for this clone: Other nucleotide sequences from this sample produce the same CDR3. The rearrangement uses TRBV30 and TRBJ1-1; D might be TRBD1 (6 bases). With 0 bases removed from V and 1 base from J, the gap between germline ends came to 6 bases. CDR3 size: 13 residues. Germline V gene sequence: CDR1 GTSNPN, CDR2 SVGIG (reference sequence). CDR3 protein: CAWSVQGNTEAFF. The CDR3 nucleotides read TGTGCCTGGAGTGTACAGGGGAACACTGAAGCTTTCTTT.

The chain has TRBV29-1 and TRBJ1-1; D is ambiguous. V was clipped by 4 bases and J by 2 bases, with 8 bases between them. This CDR3 is built from 12 residues. Germline assignment: CDR1 SQVTM and CDR2 ANQGSEA. CDR3 sequence (DNA): TGCAGCGTTGTTGGGCCCAACACTGAAGCTTTCTTT. Translating it yields CSVVGPNTEAFF.

This sequence joins TRBV30 and TRBJ1-2; D possibly corresponds to TRBD1 (5 bases). Germline values: CDR1 GTSNPN, CDR2 SVGIG (reference sequence). V dropped 3 bases and J dropped 8 bases, with 10 bases sitting between them. The CDR3 has 11 amino acids. CDR3: CAWRSGDGYTF. The CDR3 coding sequence is TGTGCCTGGAGGAGCGGGGACGGCTACACCTTC.

V is TRBV29-1 and J is TRBJ2-2; D is possibly TRBD1 (6 bases). V lost 4 bases and J lost 15, with 18 bases in between. The CDR3 length is 12 residues. The germline V gene encodes CDR1 SQVTM and CDR2 ANQGSEA. The CDR3 spells CSVAHNQGMVFF. The CDR3 bases are TGCAGCGTTGCCCATAATCAGGGGATGGTGTTTTTT.

The V gene is TRBV11-2, the J gene TRBJ2-2; D is ambiguous. Germline values: CDR1 SGHAT, CDR2 FQNNGV. The CDR3 is 14 amino acids. Trimming shortened V by 1 base and J by 3 bases, and 6 bases separated the two germline ends. The CDR3 sequence: CASSLVRYTGELFF. CDR3 in DNA: TGTGCCAGCAGCTTAGTCCGATACACCGGGGAGCTGTTTTTT. Together with reference TRBV11-2 and TRBJ2-2, the CDR3 gives the full variable domain: EAGVAQSPRYKIIEKRQSVAFWCNPISGHATLYWYQQILGQGPKLLIQFQNNGVVDDSQLPKDRFSAERLKGVDSTLKIQPAKLEDSAVYLCASSLVRYTGELFFGEGSRLTVL.

Remarks on this clone: The junction differs from germline at one of its ends, possibly a read error. The V call is TRBV30, the J call TRBJ2-1; the match to TRBD2 covers 9 bases. CDR1 and CDR2 (germline): GTSNPN, SVGIG (reference sequence). The CDR3 covers 14 residues. For the CDR3, the DNA is TGTGCCTGGGGTGTTAAAGCGGGAGGTGGAGAGCAGTTCTTC. Encoded protein: CAWGVKAGGGEQFF.

The V and J genes are TRBV9 and TRBJ2-2, with D perhaps TRBD2 (5 bases). CDR3 length: 16 amino acids. The germline V gene encodes CDR1 SGDLS and CDR2 YYNGEE. V dropped 2 bases and J dropped 5 bases, with 16 bases sitting between them. The CDR3: CASSVQRPRGTGELFF. CDR3 sequence (DNA): TGTGCCAGCAGCGTCCAGAGGCCCCGAGGGACCGGGGAGCTGTTTTTT.

This clone was seen more than once but under ten times. The chain joins TRBV5-1 to TRBJ2-5; TRBD1 matches at 7 bases. This CDR3 spans 14 amino acids. Germline lookup yields CDR1 SGHRS and CDR2 YFSETQ. The J segment lost 6 bases and the V segment lost 0 bases, leaving 5 bases of the junction unmatched. The CDR3 spells CASSLESGGKTQYF. In DNA, the CDR3 is TGCGCCAGCAGCTTGGAGTCAGGGGGTAAGACCCAGTACTTC.

The V call is TRBV6-5, the J call TRBJ2-6; D ambiguous. This CDR3 is 13 amino acids long. Germline CDR1 MNHEY, CDR2 SVGAGI. The V end lost 6 bases, the J end lost 4 bases, and 7 bases lay between the germline ends. The CDR3 sequence: CASRNYGANVLTF. The CDR3 bases are TGTGCCAGCAGGAACTACGGGGCCAACGTCCTGACTTTC.

V gene TRBV30 combines with J gene TRBJ1-5; tentative D call: TRBD1 (5 bases). Germline loops: CDR1 GTSNPN, CDR2 SVGIG (reference sequence). The V and J ends lost 1 base and 10 bases respectively, with 17 bases between them. The CDR3 covers 14 residues. The CDR3 sequence: CAWSAMDIPLPQHF. As DNA, the CDR3 is TGTGCCTGGAGTGCTATGGACATCCCCTTACCCCAGCATTTT.

The chain employs TRBV7-8 and TRBJ2-5; maybe TRBD1 (6 bases). Germline CDR1 reads SGHVS; CDR2 reads FQNEAQ. The V and J ends lost 3 bases and 1 base respectively, with 12 bases between them. The CDR3 sequence is 15 residues long. The DNA for the CDR3 is TGTGCCAGCAGCTTCGGTAACAGGGTCCAAGAGACCCAGTACTTC. Amino acid sequence: CASSFGNRVQETQYF.

This rearrangement joins TRBV10-3 to TRBJ2-7, with D possibly TRBD2 on 6 matching bases. Germline V lookup: CDR1 ENHRY, CDR2 SYGVKD. The V gene lost 10 bases and the J gene lost 2 bases, with 15 bases spanning the gap. The CDR3 runs 13 residues. The CDR3 region has the DNA TGTGCCACCGCGGGAAGACTAGCCTACGAGCAGTACTTC. Its translation: CATAGRLAYEQYF.

The chain has TRBV5-1 and TRBJ2-1; TRBD1 matches at 8 bases. J was trimmed by 7 bases and V by 3 bases; bases with no gene match: 9. Germline CDR1 SGHRS, CDR2 YFSETQ. There are 15 residues in the CDR3. The CDR3 region has the DNA TGCGCCAGCAGCTCCCGACAGGGGAGGTTGAATGAGCAGTTCTTC. It specifies CASSSRQGRLNEQFF.

This chain connects TRBV14 to TRBJ1-1; perhaps TRBD1 as D (5 bases). The CDR3 loop spans 13 amino acids. The V end was cut by 6 bases, the J end by 0 bases, with 8 bases between. Germline lookup yields CDR1 SGHDN and CDR2 FVKESK. The CDR3 nucleotides read TGTGCCAGCAGTAAGACAGTGAACACTGAAGCTTTCTTT. Its translation: CASSKTVNTEAFF.

The chain combines TRBV30 with TRBJ1-3, with D uncertain. The CDR3 has 11 residues. CDR1 is GTSNPN, CDR2 SVGIG, per germline (reference sequence). V dropped 7 bases and J dropped 0 bases, with 4 bases sitting between them. DNA of the CDR3: TGTGCCTTATACTCTGGAAACACCATATATTTT. Its translation is CALYSGNTIYF.

This clone was observed a few times. The V and J genes are TRBV29-1 and TRBJ2-7, with 14 bases lining up with TRBD2. The V segment lost 4 bases and the J segment 2 bases; nucleotides outside the gene matches: 4. CDR3 length: 15 residues. From germline, CDR1 is SQVTM and CDR2 ANQGSEA. CDR3 region: CSVVGLAGAAYEQYF. As DNA, the CDR3 is TGCAGCGTTGTGGGACTAGCGGGAGCGGCCTACGAGCAGTACTTC.

This clone appeared a few times. The chain is built from TRBV29-1 and TRBJ2-3, with 10 bases matching TRBD2. Germline CDR1 and CDR2: SQVTM and ANQGSEA. The V segment lost 7 bases and the J segment 1 base; nucleotides outside the gene matches: 2. The CDR3 is 13 amino acids. The CDR3 DNA follows: TGCAGCGGCGGGACTAGCGGCACAGATACGCAGTATTTT. This gives the protein CSGGTSGTDTQYF.

This clone has a single count. This chain joins TRBV18 and TRBJ1-2, with 11 bases identical to TRBD1. CDR1 and CDR2 (germline): KGHSH, LQKENI. Trimming cost V 2 bases and J 4 bases; bases outside gene matches: 0. The CDR3 loop spans 14 amino acids. The CDR3 loop reads CASSPGQGAYGYTF. DNA of the CDR3: TGTGCCAGCTCACCAGGACAGGGGGCCTATGGCTACACCTTC.

This clone came up a few times. The chain carries TRBV7-2 and TRBJ2-5; 10 positions match TRBD2. Trimming at V came to 1 base and at J to 4 bases, leaving 9 bases not matched to a gene. The germline V gene has CDR1 SGHTA and CDR2 FQGNSA. The CDR3 length is 17 residues. CDR3 sequence reads: CASSLELLLAGAETQYF. The DNA for the CDR3 is TGTGCCAGCAGCTTAGAGCTGCTTCTAGCGGGAGCAGAGACCCAGTACTTC.

The chain has TRBV6-6 and TRBJ2-7, with 9 bases lining up with TRBD2. This CDR3 has 16 residues. Germline CDR1 and CDR2: MNHNY and SVGAGI (reference sequence). V lost 5 bases to trimming and J lost 5 bases; unmatched junction nucleotides: 13. The CDR3 bases are TGTGCCAGCAGTGCAATCCGAGCTAGCGGGAAAGACGAGCAGTACTTC. Its protein is CASSAIRASGKDEQYF.

The CDR3 region is CASSQRLARETQYF. CDR3 DNA sequence: TGTGCCAGCAGCCAAAGGCTAGCGAGAGAGACCCAGTACTTC. This chain links TRBV14 with TRBJ2-5; D possibly corresponds to TRBD2 (6 bases). Deletions cut 2 bases from V and 4 bases from J, with 11 bases between. Germline assignment: CDR1 SGHDN and CDR2 FVKESK. The CDR3 consists of 14 residues.